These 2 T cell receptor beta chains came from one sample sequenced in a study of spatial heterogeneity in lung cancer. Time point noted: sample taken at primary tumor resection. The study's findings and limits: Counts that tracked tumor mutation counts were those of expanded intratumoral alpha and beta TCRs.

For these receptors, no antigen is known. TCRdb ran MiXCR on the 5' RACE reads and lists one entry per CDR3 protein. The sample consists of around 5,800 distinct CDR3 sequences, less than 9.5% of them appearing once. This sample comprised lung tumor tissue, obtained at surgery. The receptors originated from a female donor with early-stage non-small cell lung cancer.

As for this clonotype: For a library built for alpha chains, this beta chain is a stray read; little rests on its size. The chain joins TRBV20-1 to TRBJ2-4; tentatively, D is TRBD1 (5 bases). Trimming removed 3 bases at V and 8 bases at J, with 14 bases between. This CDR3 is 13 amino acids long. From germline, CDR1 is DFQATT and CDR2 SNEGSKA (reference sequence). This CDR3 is CSARDPGRDIQYF. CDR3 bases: TGCAGTGCTAGGGACCCGGGCAGGGACATTCAGTACTTC.

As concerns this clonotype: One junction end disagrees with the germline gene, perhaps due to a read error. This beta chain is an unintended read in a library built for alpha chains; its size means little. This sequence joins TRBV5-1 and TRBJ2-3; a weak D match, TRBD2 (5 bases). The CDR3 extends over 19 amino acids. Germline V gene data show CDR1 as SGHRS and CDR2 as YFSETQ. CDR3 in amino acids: CANSLVLVSRTLATDTQYF. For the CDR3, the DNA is TGTGCCAACAGCTTGGTCTTAGTTTCTCGGACTCTAGCAACAGATACGCAGTATTTT.